Below are 13 T cell receptor beta chains sequenced from a single sample in a study of OX40 agonist ivuxolimab in advanced cancers. Repertoires were generated with immunoSEQ multiplex PCR, while TCRdb's copy carries only in-frame clones and drops some. The repertoire holds 35,000 to 45,000 clones, with 75% to 90% as singletons. The sequenced sample was CD4+ or CD8+ T cells sorted from blood, obtained in a trial of the OX40 agonist ivuxolimab. The receptor set was obtained from an adult with an advanced solid tumor such as melanoma, head and neck, liver or kidney cancer.

J is TRBJ1-2 and V is TRBV19; 10 positions agree with TRBD1. The germline CDR1 and CDR2 sequences are LNHDA and SQIVND (reference sequence). V shed 7 bases, J shed 4 bases, and the junction held 3 bases outside the gene matches. CDR3 length: 13 residues. DNA of the CDR3: TGTGCCAGTACGACAGGGGGCATCTATGGCTACACCTTC. It translates to CASTTGGIYGYTF.

This clone has more than one count but fewer than ten. CDR3 protein: CASSVGEGGPYF. The CDR3 DNA sequence: TGTGCCAGCAGCGTAGGGGAAGGGGGGCCCTACTTC. J is TRBJ2-7 and V is TRBV9; D is possibly TRBD1 or TRBD2 (6 bases each). Germline loops: CDR1 SGDLS, CDR2 YYNGEE. The V and J ends lost 0 bases and 13 bases respectively, with 14 bases between them. The CDR3 spans 12 residues.

This clone was counted a few times. The gene calls are TRBV6-6 and TRBJ2-2; D is unresolved. In germline, CDR1 is MNHNY, CDR2 SVGAGI (reference sequence). There are 15 residues in the CDR3. V lost 5 bases, J lost 2 bases, and 12 bases lay in between. As DNA, the CDR3 is TGTGCCAGCAGTCCGTGGGTATCAAACACCGGGGAGCTGTTTTTT. Protein sequence: CASSPWVSNTGELFF.

This clone was seen only once. A read error may account for a junction end that differs from germline. This rearrangement joins TRBV7-7 to TRBJ2-1; 7 bases map to TRBD1. The CDR3 sequence is 15 residues long. Germline values: CDR1 SSHAT, CDR2 FNYEAQ (reference sequence). The DNA of the CDR3 is TGTGCTAGCAGCTTAGAGGGGGCGGGCTACAATGAGCAGTTCTTC. As protein: CASSLEGAGYNEQFF.

J is TRBJ1-6 and V is TRBV5-1; no reliable D call. CDR3 length: 14 amino acids. Germline-derived CDR1 and CDR2 are SGHRS and YFSETQ. Between the trimmed V and J ends, which lost 0 bases and 10 bases, there was a span of 11 bases. In DNA form, the CDR3 reads TGCGCCAGCAGCTTGGGCCCCTCGGGATCACCCCTCCACTTT. Translation gives CASSLGPSGSPLHF.

The gene calls are TRBV6-1 and TRBJ1-1; D ambiguous. CDR3 length: 12 residues. V was trimmed by 6 bases and J by 5 bases, leaving 10 bases between them. Germline V CDR1 and CDR2: MNHNS, SASEGT. CDR3 sequence: CASRLGWTEAFF. The CDR3 DNA reads as TGTGCCAGCAGGCTGGGGTGGACTGAAGCTTTCTTT.

The V call is TRBV7-8, the J call TRBJ2-5; D tentatively reads TRBD1 or TRBD2 (6 bases each). V was pared by 4 bases and J by 4 bases, with 10 bases between. The CDR3 contains 13 residues. Germline CDR1 reads SGHVS; CDR2 reads FQNEAQ. The chain's CDR3 is CASSSRGGETQYF. CDR3 coding DNA: TGTGCCAGCAGCTCCAGGGGAGGAGAGACCCAGTACTTC.

J is TRBJ1-3 and V is TRBV30; no definite D call. CDR1 is GTSNPN, CDR2 SVGIG, per germline (reference sequence). CDR3 size: 14 residues. Trimming shortened V by 2 bases and J by 2 bases, and 10 bases separated the two germline ends. The CDR3 nucleotides are TGTGCCTGGAGTAGAGGGATCGCTGGAAACACCATATATTTT. Its translation: CAWSRGIAGNTIYF.

The table lists this clone with a few counts. CDR3 sequence (DNA): TGCGCCAGCAGCTTGACACATACTGAAGCTTTCTTT. It yields the protein CASSLTHTEAFF. The rearrangement joins TRBV5-1 to TRBJ1-1; D remains ambiguous. The V end lost 1 base, the J end lost 5 bases, and 6 bases lay between the germline ends. The length of the CDR3 is 12 residues. Germline V gene data show CDR1 as SGHRS and CDR2 as YFSETQ.

J is TRBJ1-1 and V is TRBV30; unclear D gene. Germline V lookup: CDR1 GTSNPN, CDR2 SVGIG (reference sequence). The CDR3 runs 11 residues. V gave up 0 bases and J gave up 5 bases, with 4 bases separating them. CDR3 nucleotide sequence: TGTGCCTGGAGTGTATTTACTGAAGCTTTCTTT. Translated, it gives CAWSVFTEAFF.

As DNA, the CDR3 is TGCGCCAGCAGCCCGACCGGCCCCCTTAATGAAAAACTGTTTTTT. Translated: CASSPTGPLNEKLFF. This rearrangement joins TRBV5-1 to TRBJ1-4; D ambiguous. The length of the CDR3 is 15 residues. The V gene lost 4 bases and the J gene lost 4 bases, with 14 bases spanning the gap. The germline V gene encodes CDR1 SGHRS and CDR2 YFSETQ.

The chain combines TRBV4-1 with TRBJ1-5; D remains ambiguous. Germline V gene lookup returns CDR1 MGHRA and CDR2 YSYEKL. The CDR3 contains 21 residues. V lost 0 bases to trimming and J lost 1 base, with 25 bases between them. The CDR3 here is CASSQEEFGEFFGLSNQPQHF. As DNA, the CDR3 is TGCGCCAGCAGCCAAGAAGAGTTCGGGGAATTTTTTGGGTTGAGCAATCAGCCCCAGCATTTT.

The chain joins TRBV9 to TRBJ2-2; a weak D match, TRBD1 (6 bases). With 4 bases removed from V and 0 bases from J, the gap between germline ends came to 10 bases. Germline CDR1 is SGDLS and CDR2 is YYNGEE. The CDR3 totals 15 residues. This chain's CDR3 is CASSYTGTNTGELFF. The CDR3 region has the DNA TGTGCCAGCAGCTATACAGGGACGAACACCGGGGAGCTGTTTTTT.